The sequence of this TCR beta chain was determined in a study of PD-1 blockade in classical Hodgkin lymphoma. The table came from immunoSEQ multiplex PCR; TCRdb's copy has only in-frame clones and leaves some out. The sample has approximately 31,000 clones; 94% are singletons. Time point described: newly diagnosed, previously untreated cHL patient sample. This TCR derives from a human donor with classical Hodgkin lymphoma. Sequences were obtained from peripheral blood mononuclear cells (PBMCs).

The CDR3 nucleotides read TGTGCCAGCAGCGTCGACGGGGGCGGGGTGTCCTACAATGAGCAGTTCTTC. Its protein is CASSVDGGGVSYNEQFF. J is TRBJ2-1 and V is TRBV9; D may correspond to TRBD1 or TRBD2 (6 bases each). Germline CDR1 reads SGDLS; CDR2 reads YYNGEE. CDR3 length: 17 amino acids. The germline V and J ends were trimmed by 2 bases and 1 base, with 16 bases remaining between them.